This T cell receptor beta chain comes out of a study of monozygotic twins with inflammatory bowel disease (dated by TCRdb to the late 2010s). About the investigation overall: The complete study included about 30 monozygotic twin pairs: 19 IBD-discordant Danish pairs and nine German pairs, of which four were IBD-concordant and five were IBD-discordant. The search for disease-associated traits relied mainly on comparing IBD patients with their genetically identical healthy co-twins within discordant pairs. Each individual had, on average, about 151 000 unique TCRalpha sequences and 181 000 unique TCRbeta sequences available for analysis.

In the germline V gene, CDR1 corresponds to ENHRY and CDR2 to SYGVKD. From its cysteine to its phenylalanine, the CDR3 spans 14 amino acids. No DNA appears here. A note on this clonotype: The antigen it binds to is not known.

Library prep was done by 5' RACE. Preparation of each TCR library used approximately 4,000 ng of total RNA. For each sample, cDNA was synthesized in eight separate reactions using SMARTScribe reverse transcriptase. During cDNA synthesis, unique molecular identifiers containing a 6-nucleotide sample barcode were introduced by template switching. Two nested PCRs of roughly 15 and 9 cycles amplified the TCRalpha and TCRbeta cDNA, and bead purification followed each PCR. Before amplification, the cDNA was treated with uracil DNA-glycosylase and purified using the QIAquick PCR purification kit. The second PCR added Illumina TruSeq-compatible adapters along with sample-specific barcodes. Library quality and concentration were checked on TapeStation and Qubit, and libraries were pooled at around 5 ng each. Sequencing of pooled libraries was carried out on an Illumina HiSeq2500 single-index Rapid Run using 2 x 100 bp reads and custom sequencing primers. Regarding the original processing steps: MiGEC version 1.2.6 was used for UMI-based consensus assembly, which corrected PCR and sequencing errors. MiXCR version 2.1.1 was used to carry out V(D)J alignment, clonotype assembly and CDR3 extraction. To normalise gene usage, clonotype sharing and MAIT/NKT TCR abundance, the analysis used the top 1000, 10 000 and 20 000 clonotypes per sample. Diversity was computed as the inverse Simpson index with the vegan R package after downsampling to 27 000 UMIs. Paired Mann-Whitney U tests were applied to discordant twin pairs, with Benjamini-Hochberg correction for multiple testing. After TCRdb reprocessed the reads, each CDR3 protein sequence was kept as one row, without DNA. The V and J calls shown here were made by TCRdb, not taken from the authors' results. This sample's table has entries for about 160,000 distinct CDR3 sequences. In total, the top ten clones hold 2.5% to 3% of the sample.

The full study reports these points: The analysis was unable to tell apart different T cell subtypes. Because patients were on differing immunosuppressive treatments, the repertoires may have picked up extra background noise and inter-individual variability. Compared with healthy twins, IBD patients shared fewer clonotypes with other individuals, and the difference was most pronounced in patients with signs of disease activity. No single strong signal or clonotype linked to IBD turned up in the results, so the idea that one exists was not supported. No difference in repertoire similarity was observed between concordant and discordant twins, possibly owing to limited statistical power. IBD patients had lower TCRbeta repertoire diversity, measured by the inverse Simpson index, than their healthy co-twins.

From each donor, a roughly 2.5 ml peripheral blood sample was collected into PAXgene tubes and stored at -80 degrees C. Total RNA was isolated from whole blood with the PAXgene blood miRNA kit on an automated QIAcube, without T cell sorting. Deep TCRalpha and TCRbeta repertoire profiling with unique molecular barcoding was performed on peripheral blood of monozygotic twin pairs concordant or discordant for inflammatory bowel disease. Smoking habits were recorded for all twin pairs, with individuals classified as current, former or never smokers. The V and J segments used are TRBV10-3 and TRBJ2-5. The source material was blood. This receptor was taken from a human donor with ulcerative colitis or Crohn's disease, or a healthy co-twin of an affected twin (not recorded which). The CDR3 loop reads CAIRAGGNQETQYF.